This T cell receptor (beta chain) came from a study of lymphopenia after photon versus proton radiotherapy. V was trimmed by 5 bases and J by 1 base, leaving 13 bases between them. Germline V gene sequence: CDR1 SGHTA, CDR2 FQGTGA. The CDR3 has 15 residues. On this clone: Its target is not known.

Study results and limitations: Under photons, naive T cells and diversity fell while effector/memory populations rose. Oligoclonal CD8+ Temra expansion after nadir drove photon patients' diversity drop. Better survival with proton therapy was suggested as possible, not demonstrated.

Libraries were prepared by immunoSEQ multiplex PCR; TCRdb keeps only in-frame clonotypes and omits some of them. The data hold 55,000 to 75,000 clones, with roughly 88% observed a single time. The chain recombines TRBV7-3 with TRBJ2-3, with D possibly called TRBD1 or TRBD2 (6 bases each). Specimen: peripheral blood, collected from a patient treated with photon-based radiotherapy. This sequence was found in a woman aged 70-85 years with pancreatic cancer. CDR3 residues: CASSQFGGGTDTQYF. Here the CDR3 DNA reads TGTGCCAGCAGCCAATTCGGGGGCGGCACAGATACGCAGTATTTT.